This T cell receptor beta chain was recovered during a study of blood T cell repertoires in COVID-19. About the study: Sample material is recorded as cDNA or gDNA derived from T cells, B-cell-depleted T cells, or PBMCs.

In Seattle, patients joined the study during active infection and were tracked longitudinally. Authors' data handling: Estimates of nucleated cell counts were drawn from the amplification of reference gene primers. Method: immunoSEQ multiplex PCR; TCRdb's copy keeps in-frame clones and lacks some. V and J calls plus clone size are reproduced from that table; the DNA served to infer D and trimming. The sample has around 190,000 clones, around nine tenths seen once. This CDR3 has 16 amino acids. Trimming left V 0 bases short and J 2 bases short, with 8 bases between. The germline gives CDR1 LNHNV, CDR2 YYDKDF (reference sequence).

The chain links TRBV15 to TRBJ2-6; D may be TRBD2 (6 bases). This TCR came from a man between 45 and 60 years old with COVID-19, enrolled during active disease. Sequenced material: peripheral blood. DNA of the CDR3: TGTGCCACCAGCAGAGATGCGGGGCCTGGGGCCAACGTCCTGACTTTC. This translates into CATSRDAGPGANVLTF.